What follows are 5 T cell receptor beta chains derived from one specimen sequenced in a study of cytomegalovirus exposure and HLA in healthy donors (dated by TCRdb to about 2017). The library was generated by the immunoSEQ multiplex PCR assay. For the multiplex PCR, a mixture combining 60 forward primers for TCR Vbeta segments and 13 reverse primers for TCR Jbeta segments was used. TCRdb holds this immuneACCESS table with in-frame rearrangements only. Some clones are missing; in checked studies, unresolved V genes explain under half, and the rest has no known cause. The sample has around 200,000 clones on record, over 80% of them singletons. Clones ranked in the top ten supply roughly 6.7% of the sample. The specimen sequenced was PBMCs. Receptors were obtained from a man in his forties or fifties in good health and CMV-seropositive.

This chain connects TRBV6-1 to TRBJ2-5; D is perhaps TRBD2 (7 bases). CDR3 size: 15 residues. Trimming removed 4 bases at V and 2 bases at J, with 14 bases between. The germline gives CDR1 MNHNS, CDR2 SASEGT. Written as DNA, the CDR3 is TGTGCCAGCAGTGGGGGGGGCTCCGGGCAAGAGACCCAGTACTTC. Translated: CASSGGGSGQETQYF.

CDR3 protein: CSVEGGAGGNTGELFF. The CDR3 coding sequence is TGCAGCGTTGAAGGCGGGGCGGGGGGGAACACCGGGGAGCTGTTTTTT. The chain employs TRBV29-1 and TRBJ2-2, with 8 bases matching TRBD2. Trimming cost V 1 base and J 1 base; bases outside gene matches: 5. This CDR3 comprises 16 residues. The V gene's germline CDR1 is SQVTM and CDR2 ANQGSEA.

The chain carries TRBV29-1 and TRBJ1-1; 9 nucleotides align to TRBD1. This CDR3 has 15 amino acids. CDR1 is SQVTM and CDR2 is ANQGSEA in the germline V gene. Trimming took 7 bases from V and 0 from J; bases not matched to a gene: 9. CDR3 loop: CSAGQGALMNTEAFF. The CDR3 DNA is TGCAGCGCGGGACAGGGAGCCCTCATGAACACTGAAGCTTTCTTT.

V gene TRBV6-7 combines with J gene TRBJ2-7, with D possibly TRBD1 on 6 matching bases. Being an ORF, TRBV6-7 has a function that is uncertain. V was pared by 0 bases and J by 1 base, with 22 bases between. The CDR3 consists of 19 residues. This CDR3 is CASSYSPPPANRESYEQYF. The CDR3 region has the DNA TGTGCCAGCAGTTACTCTCCCCCCCCGGCGAACAGGGAATCCTACGAGCAGTACTTC.

This clone was counted a few times. The rearrangement uses TRBV7-9 and TRBJ2-7; D possibly corresponds to TRBD1 (6 bases). Trimming cost V 5 bases and J 1 base, with 12 bases left between them. CDR1 and CDR2 (germline): SEHNR, FQNEAQ (reference sequence). CDR3 length: 14 amino acids. CDR3 coding DNA: TGTGCCAGCAGCAGGGTGGGACAATCCTACGAGCAGTACTTC. Translated, it gives CASSRVGQSYEQYF. Full variable domain (rest looked up from reference TRBV7-9 and TRBJ2-7): DTGVSQNPRHKITKRGQNVTFRCDPISEHNRLYWYRQTLGQGPEFLTYFQNEAQLEKSRLLSDRFSAERPKGSFSTLEIQRTEQGDSAMYLCASSRVGQSYEQYFGPGTRLTVT.